This T cell receptor (beta chain) originates from a study of T cell changes during pregnancy in multiple sclerosis. With 6 bases clipped from V and 6 bases from J, the junction kept 8 bases outside the gene matches. CDR3 length equals 13 residues. The germline gives CDR1 SEHNR, CDR2 FQNEAQ (reference sequence). TCRdb's table, derived via immunoSEQ multiplex PCR, lists solely in-frame clones and lacks some. The table shows around 80,000 clones, with 94% occurring only once. Specimen: peripheral blood, collected in the second trimester of pregnancy. The chain employs TRBV7-9 and TRBJ2-7; 7 bases are shared with TRBD2. The TCR was taken from a female donor in good health, enrolled as a control in a pregnancy study. The CDR3 DNA reads TGTGCCAGCAGGGAGGGGCCGGGGGGCGAGCAGTACTTC. Protein product: CASREGPGGEQYF. Full variable domain (missing parts from reference TRBV7-9 and TRBJ2-7): DTGVSQNPRHKITKRGQNVTFRCDPISEHNRLYWYRQTLGQGPEFLTYFQNEAQLEKSRLLSDRFSAERPKGSFSTLEIQRTEQGDSAMYLCASREGPGGEQYFGPGTRLTVT.